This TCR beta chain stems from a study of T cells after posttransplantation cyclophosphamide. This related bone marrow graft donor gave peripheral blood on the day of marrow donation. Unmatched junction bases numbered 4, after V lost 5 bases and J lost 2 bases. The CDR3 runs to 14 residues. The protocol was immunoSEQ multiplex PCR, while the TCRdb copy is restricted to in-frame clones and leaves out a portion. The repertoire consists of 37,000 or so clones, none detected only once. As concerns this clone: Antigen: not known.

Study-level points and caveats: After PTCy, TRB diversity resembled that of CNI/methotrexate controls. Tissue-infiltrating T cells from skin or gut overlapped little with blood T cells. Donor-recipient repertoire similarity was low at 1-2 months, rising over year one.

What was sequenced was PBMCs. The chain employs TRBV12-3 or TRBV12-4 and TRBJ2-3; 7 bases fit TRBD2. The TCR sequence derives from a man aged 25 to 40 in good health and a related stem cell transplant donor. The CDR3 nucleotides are TGTGCCAGCAGTACCGGGACTACCACAGATACGCAGTATTTT. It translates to CASSTGTTTDTQYF.